The 27 T cell receptor beta chains below come from one sample, sequenced in a study of cytomegalovirus exposure and HLA in healthy donors. Use of 60 Vbeta and 13 Jbeta primers characterized the PCR. Using immunoSEQ multiplex PCR, the repertoire was profiled, and TCRdb retains in-frame clones only, with some absent. The table has around 100,000 clones, more than 65% seen once. Input material: PBMCs. These TCRs come from a woman between 18 and 30 years old in good health and CMV-seropositive.

V usage is TRBV4-1 and J usage is TRBJ1-2; no reliable D call. Per germline, CDR1 MGHRA and CDR2 YSYEKL. This CDR3 is built from 13 residues. Deletions cut 3 bases from V and 2 bases from J, with 7 bases between. The CDR3 is CASSQYRNYGYTF. DNA for the CDR3: TGCGCCAGCAGCCAGTACAGAAACTATGGCTACACCTTC.

The chain has TRBV2 and TRBJ2-2; D unresolved. Germline V gene lookup returns CDR1 SNHLY and CDR2 FYNNEI. The CDR3 loop spans 13 amino acids. Trimming stripped 6 bases from V and 0 bases from J, with 5 bases between. Here the CDR3 DNA reads TGTGCCAGCAGGTCAGCGAACACCGGGGAGCTGTTTTTT. Its protein is CASRSANTGELFF.

The V and J genes are TRBV6-5 and TRBJ2-7, with 7 bases aligning to TRBD1. V lost 4 bases to trimming and J lost 5 bases; unmatched junction nucleotides: 5. Germline V gives CDR1 MNHEY, CDR2 SVGAGI. CDR3 length equals 13 residues. Here the CDR3 DNA reads TGTGCCAGCAGTTCCGACAGGGACGACGAGCAGTACTTC. Amino acids: CASSSDRDDEQYF.

The V and J genes are TRBV29-1 and TRBJ2-7, with TRBD1 matching over 9 bases. Germline V gene data show CDR1 as SQVTM and CDR2 as ANQGSEA. The trim removed 4 bases at V and 5 bases at J, leaving 9 bases unmatched. The CDR3 runs 14 residues. In DNA, the CDR3 is TGCAGCGTTGGTCGACAGGGGGGTCACCACGAGCAGTACTTC. Translated, it gives CSVGRQGGHHEQYF.

The rearrangement links TRBV7-9 to TRBJ2-1, with TRBD1 as a possible D gene (5 bases). The length of the CDR3 is 14 residues. The V and J ends lost 1 base and 9 bases respectively, with 13 bases between them. Germline CDR1 SEHNR, CDR2 FQNEAQ (reference sequence). CDR3 nucleotide sequence: TGTGCCAGCAGCTTAGGACAAGGGGTGGGTGAGCAGTTCTTC. It translates to CASSLGQGVGEQFF.

There are many counts of this clone. The chain joins TRBV6-4 to TRBJ2-1; TRBD2 aligns across 13 bases. Looked up from germline, CDR1 is MRHNA and CDR2 is SNTAGT. CDR3 length: 15 amino acids. J lost 7 bases, V lost 3 bases, and 3 bases had no gene match. The CDR3: CASSETSGGVNEQFF. CDR3 nucleotides: TGTGCCAGCAGTGAAACTAGCGGGGGGGTAAATGAGCAGTTCTTC.

Turning to this clone: A junction boundary mismatches the germline segment, possibly from a read error. The chain has TRBV7-2 and TRBJ1-1, with 8 positions matching TRBD1. The CDR3 extends over 15 amino acids. CDR1 is SGHTA and CDR2 is FQGNSA in the germline V gene. The CDR3 bases are TGCGCCAGCAGCCAAGGACCGACAGGGGCCACTGAAGCTTTCTTT. This translates into CASSQGPTGATEAFF.

This clone was detected a few times. Other DNA variants within this sample encode the same CDR3. The rearrangement links TRBV7-9 to TRBJ2-7, with 11 bases lining up with TRBD2. The V gene end was trimmed by 6 bases and the J gene end by 2 bases; junction bases not matched to a gene: 3. The CDR3 loop spans 14 amino acids. Germline values: CDR1 SEHNR, CDR2 FQNEAQ (reference sequence). The CDR3: CASRDSGRAYEQYF. The DNA of the CDR3 is TGTGCCAGCAGAGATAGCGGGAGGGCCTACGAGCAGTACTTC.

The V gene is TRBV6-1, the J gene TRBJ2-3; possible D gene TRBD2, 6 bases. CDR1 and CDR2 from the germline V gene are MNHNS and SASEGT. The CDR3 extends over 14 amino acids. Trimming took 4 bases from V and 6 from J, leaving 14 bases between them. This CDR3 is CASSVRPRGDTQYF. The CDR3 DNA reads as TGTGCCAGCAGTGTTAGGCCGCGGGGCGATACGCAGTATTTT.

CDR3 sequence (DNA): TGTGCCAGCAGCGTTCATCCCTCTGGAAACACCATATATTTT. Protein: CASSVHPSGNTIYF. The V gene is TRBV9, the J gene TRBJ1-3; D gene uncertain. V was cut by 2 bases and J by 0 bases, with 6 bases left in between. CDR3 length: 14 amino acids. Germline-derived CDR1 and CDR2 are SGDLS and YYNGEE.

The chain couples TRBV19 to TRBJ1-2, with 8 bases aligning to TRBD1. CDR1 and CDR2 (germline): LNHDA, SQIVND (reference sequence). This CDR3 comprises 14 residues. The V and J ends lost 4 bases and 8 bases, in that order; junction bases with no gene match: 9. The CDR3 is CASSTGGDRGGYTF. The DNA for the CDR3 is TGTGCCAGTAGTACCGGGGGCGACAGGGGCGGCTACACCTTC.

CDR3 loop: CASSTLTSGYYNEQFF. The CDR3 nucleotides are TGTGCCAGTAGTACACTAACTAGCGGGTATTACAATGAGCAGTTCTTC. The V call is TRBV19, the J call TRBJ2-1, with 9 bases matching TRBD2. The V gene end was trimmed by 4 bases and the J gene end by 4 bases; junction bases not matched to a gene: 8. The CDR3 is 16 amino acids. In germline, CDR1 is LNHDA, CDR2 SQIVND (reference sequence).

The chain is built from TRBV6-5 and TRBJ1-6; the D gene is possibly TRBD1 (6 bases). This CDR3 has 13 amino acids. Trimming took 5 bases from V and 10 from J, leaving 12 bases between them. Germline lookup yields CDR1 MNHEY and CDR2 SVGAGI. CDR3 nucleotide sequence: TGTGCCAGCAGTCCTCAGGGGTACTCACCCCTCCACTTT. As protein: CASSPQGYSPLHF.

This sequence joins TRBV6-4 and TRBJ2-1, with a weak D call TRBD1 (6 bases). Trimming took off 2 bases at V and 9 bases at J, with 14 bases between the two ends. The CDR3 covers 14 residues. Germline values: CDR1 MRHNA, CDR2 SNTAGT. The CDR3 is CASSDRLQGGEQFF. CDR3 DNA: TGTGCCAGCAGTGACCGATTACAGGGCGGTGAGCAGTTCTTC.

The gene calls are TRBV28 and TRBJ1-6; 8 bases match TRBD1. The CDR3 is 14 amino acids. From germline, CDR1 is MDHEN and CDR2 SYDVKM. V was clipped by 6 bases and J by 7 bases; unmatched bases: 5. The CDR3 DNA sequence: TGTGCCAGCAGACTAGGGACAGGAAATTCACCCCTCCACTTT. Protein sequence: CASRLGTGNSPLHF.

The chain has TRBV14 and TRBJ1-2, with D possibly matching TRBD1 (5 bases). V was shortened by 0 bases and J by 7 bases, with 12 bases between the two germline ends. CDR3 length: 14 residues. Germline V gene sequence: CDR1 SGHDN, CDR2 FVKESK. The CDR3 coding sequence is TGTGCCAGCAGCCAAGATCCCCGGGGGTTTGGCTACACCTTC. Its protein product is CASSQDPRGFGYTF.

The V gene is TRBV7-2, the J gene TRBJ1-6, with a possible D match to TRBD1 (6 bases). Germline V gene lookup returns CDR1 SGHTA and CDR2 FQGNSA. Trimming removed 5 bases from V and 6 bases from J, with 14 bases in between. This CDR3 spans 15 amino acids. The CDR3 loop is CASSPYRALNSPLHF. The CDR3 nucleotides read TGTGCCAGCAGCCCTTACAGGGCGCTTAATTCACCCCTCCACTTT. The whole variable domain, remainder taken from reference TRBV7-2 and TRBJ1-6, is GAGVSQSPSNKVTEKGKDVELRCDPISGHTALYWYRQSLGQGLEFLIYFQGNSAPDKSGLPSDRFSAERTGGSVSTLTIQRTQQEDSAVYLCASSPYRALNSPLHFGNGTRLTVT.

V is TRBV27 and J is TRBJ1-5, with D tentatively TRBD1 (6 bases). This CDR3 region has 14 residues. Trimming cost V 8 bases and J 2 bases, with 13 bases left between them. Germline values: CDR1 MNHEY, CDR2 SMNVEV (reference sequence). The CDR3 region is CASWATGRNQPQHF. CDR3 nucleotides: TGTGCCAGCTGGGCCACAGGGCGCAATCAGCCCCAGCATTTT.

The genes are TRBV5-6 and TRBJ2-7; 8 bases fit TRBD1. The V segment lost 3 bases and the J segment 5 bases; nucleotides outside the gene matches: 10. Germline values: CDR1 SGHDT, CDR2 YYEEEE. There are 15 residues in the CDR3. The CDR3 DNA follows: TGTGCCAGCAGCTGGATGACAGGGGCTATCGACGAGCAGTACTTC. This gives the protein CASSWMTGAIDEQYF.

CDR3 residues: CASSPWKGGYTF. CDR3 nucleotides: TGTGCCAGCAGTCCCTGGAAGGGGGGCTACACCTTC. The rearrangement uses TRBV6-1 and TRBJ1-2; D is perhaps TRBD1 (5 bases). The CDR3 length is 12 residues. V was shortened by 5 bases and J by 8 bases, with 12 bases between the two germline ends. From germline, CDR1 is MNHNS and CDR2 SASEGT.

V and J are TRBV6-5 and TRBJ1-1; 7 bases are a match to TRBD1. This CDR3 region has 14 residues. Germline V CDR1 and CDR2: MNHEY, SVGAGI. Germline trimming cut 2 bases from V and 5 bases from J; bases unmatched to any gene: 5. CDR3 protein: CASSYDRVRTEAFF. The CDR3 bases are TGTGCCAGCAGTTACGACAGGGTAAGGACTGAAGCTTTCTTT.

The chain couples TRBV6-1 to TRBJ2-2; D uncertain. CDR1 MNHNS and CDR2 SASEGT come from the germline V gene. There are 14 residues in the CDR3. Trimming removed 4 bases at V and 0 bases at J, with 6 bases between. The CDR3 loop is CASSVSSNTGELFF. CDR3 bases: TGTGCCAGCAGTGTCTCTTCGAACACCGGGGAGCTGTTTTTT.

This clone was found a few times. The chain is built from TRBV7-8 and TRBJ2-7; the D is unclear. The V gene lost 4 bases and the J gene lost 3 bases, with 13 bases spanning the gap. The CDR3 has 14 amino acids. The germline V gene encodes CDR1 SGHVS and CDR2 FQNEAQ. DNA for the CDR3: TGTGCCAGCAGCTCCCCCCCAGTCCTCTACGAGCAGTACTTC. As protein: CASSSPPVLYEQYF.

The gene calls are TRBV28 and TRBJ1-3, with 7 positions matching TRBD1. V shed 6 bases, J shed 0 bases, and the junction held 17 bases outside the gene matches. Germline CDR1 MDHEN, CDR2 SYDVKM. The CDR3 extends over 19 amino acids. The CDR3 is CASRSGTDLFLSSGNTIYF. The CDR3 region has the DNA TGTGCCAGCAGGTCCGGGACAGACCTTTTTCTTAGCTCTGGAAACACCATATATTTT.

A note on this clone: Other DNA sequences in the sample encode the same CDR3. The rearrangement links TRBV6-6 to TRBJ2-7; D ambiguous. V was shortened by 5 bases and J by 0 bases, with 5 bases between the two germline ends. Germline CDR1 MNHNY, CDR2 SVGAGI (reference sequence). This CDR3 has 12 amino acids. As DNA, the CDR3 is TGTGCCAGCAGTCCCAGCTCCTACGAGCAGTACTTC. Protein product: CASSPSSYEQYF.

This clone was seen only once. The genes are TRBV2 and TRBJ2-5; TRBD2 matches at 7 bases. Germline CDR1 SNHLY, CDR2 FYNNEI. Germline trimming cut 6 bases from V and 2 bases from J; bases unmatched to any gene: 6. The CDR3 length is 14 residues. The CDR3 is CASRSGTTQETQYF. As DNA, the CDR3 is TGTGCCAGCAGATCCGGGACTACACAAGAGACCCAGTACTTC.

The chain uses TRBV7-9 and TRBJ1-4, with 7 positions matching TRBD1. This CDR3 has 16 amino acids. The ends lost 5 bases at V and 4 bases at J; junction bases unmatched: 10. In germline, CDR1 is SEHNR, CDR2 FQNEAQ (reference sequence). CDR3 residues: CASSRGTGQLNEKLFF. In DNA, the CDR3 is TGTGCCAGCAGCCGCGGGACGGGACAGCTTAATGAAAAACTGTTTTTT.